This entry features one T cell receptor (beta chain) sequence. The data belong to a study of blood T cell repertoires in COVID-19. At the level of the study: Both acute and convalescent COVID-19 samples were obtained from the United States, Italy and Spain. Sample material is recorded as cDNA or gDNA derived from T cells, B-cell-depleted T cells, or PBMCs.

Repertoires were generated with immunoSEQ multiplex PCR, while TCRdb's copy carries only in-frame clones and drops some. The sample lists roughly 100,000 clones, roughly 76% occurring once. Germline V CDR1 and CDR2: SQVTM, ANQGSEA. The CDR3 loop spans 13 amino acids. V dropped 6 bases and J dropped 6; count of bases not matched to a gene: 7. The sequence derives from a man older than 75 with COVID-19, enrolled during active disease. V gene TRBV29-1 combines with J gene TRBJ2-3; 9 bases map to TRBD1. Sequencing was performed on peripheral blood. CDR3 DNA: TGCAGCGTGGGGACAGGGACCCCGGATACGCAGTATTTT. It specifies CSVGTGTPDTQYF.